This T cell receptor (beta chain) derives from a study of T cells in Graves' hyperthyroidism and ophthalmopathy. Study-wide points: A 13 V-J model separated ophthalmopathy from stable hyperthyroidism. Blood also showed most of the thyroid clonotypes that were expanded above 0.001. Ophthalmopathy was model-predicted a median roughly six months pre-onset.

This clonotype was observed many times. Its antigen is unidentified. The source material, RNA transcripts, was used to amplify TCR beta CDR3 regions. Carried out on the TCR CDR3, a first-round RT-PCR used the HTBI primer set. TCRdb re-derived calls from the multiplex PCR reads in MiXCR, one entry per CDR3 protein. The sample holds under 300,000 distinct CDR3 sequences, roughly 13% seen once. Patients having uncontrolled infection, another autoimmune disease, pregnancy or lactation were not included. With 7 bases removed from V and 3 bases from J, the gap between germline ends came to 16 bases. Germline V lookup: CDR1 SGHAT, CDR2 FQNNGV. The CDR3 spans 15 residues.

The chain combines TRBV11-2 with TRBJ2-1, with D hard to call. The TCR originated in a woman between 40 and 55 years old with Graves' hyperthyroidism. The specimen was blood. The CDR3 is CASTKTVPGYNEQFF. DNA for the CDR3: TGTGCCAGCACCAAGACCGTCCCAGGCTACAATGAGCAGTTCTTC.